This T cell receptor beta chain was documented in a study of T cells in narcolepsy. Notes on the study in general: Comparing one patient's CSF and blood CD4+ clonotypes highlighted HCRT- and TRIB2-specific autoreactive clonotypes.

Note on this clone: What it binds is not known.

The table came from immunoSEQ multiplex PCR; TCRdb's copy has only in-frame clones and leaves some out. The table includes some 32,000 clones, roughly four fifths detected once. This receptor was taken from a human donor with narcolepsy. Input material: CD45RA- memory CD4+ T cells from PBMCs.

Here the CDR3 reads CATGTRGEQYF. The CDR3 nucleotides are TGTGCCACCGGGACCAGGGGCGAGCAGTACTTC. J is TRBJ2-7 and V is TRBV6-5; a possible D gene is TRBD1 (6 bases). Germline CDR1 is MNHEY and CDR2 is SVGAGI. Trimming pared 10 bases from V and 6 bases from J, leaving 13 bases between. The length of the CDR3 is 11 residues.